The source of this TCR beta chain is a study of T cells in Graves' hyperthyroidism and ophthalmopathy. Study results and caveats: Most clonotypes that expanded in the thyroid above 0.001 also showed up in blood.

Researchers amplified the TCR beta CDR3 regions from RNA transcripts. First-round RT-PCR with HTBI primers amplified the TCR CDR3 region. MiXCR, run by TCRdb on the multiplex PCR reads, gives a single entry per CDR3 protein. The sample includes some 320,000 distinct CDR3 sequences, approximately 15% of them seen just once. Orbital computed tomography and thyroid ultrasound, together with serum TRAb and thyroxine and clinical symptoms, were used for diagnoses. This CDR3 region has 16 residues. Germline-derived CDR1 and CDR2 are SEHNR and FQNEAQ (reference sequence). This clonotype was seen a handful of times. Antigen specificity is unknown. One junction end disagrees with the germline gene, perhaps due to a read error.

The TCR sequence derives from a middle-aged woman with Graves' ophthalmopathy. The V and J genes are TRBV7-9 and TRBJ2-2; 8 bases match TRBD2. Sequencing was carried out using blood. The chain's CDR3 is CASSLAAGGYTGELFF. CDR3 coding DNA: TGTGCCAGCAGCCTAGCCGCGGGAGGCTACACCGGGGAGCTGTTTTTT.